A selection of T cell receptor beta chains follows, all from one sample in a study of a mutant IDH1 vaccine in newly diagnosed glioma. Antigens of these TCRs are unknown. Here immunoSEQ multiplex PCR was the method, and the copy in TCRdb shows in-frame clones only, minus some. Seen here are around 50,000 clones, around 89% observed once, and the top ten hold approximately 4.6%. Here the sequenced sample was PBMCs, taken from a glioma patient whose treatment included an IDH1 peptide vaccine. Receptors originate from a woman in her forties with glioma. Each CDR3 is given with its conserved first and last residue. The D gene is left open where the match is weak. Part of the rows lack a size; the others show once, few, many or a class for expanded clones.

J | size | V | D | CDR3 | DNA
TRBJ1-2 | . | TRBV5-1 | TRBD1 | CASSFRTGVYGYTF | TGCGCCAGCAGCTTCCGGACAGGGGTTTATGGCTACACCTTC
TRBJ1-1 | . | TRBV4-3 | . | CASSQRSDTEAFF | TGCGCCAGCAGCCAACGGTCGGACACTGAAGCTTTCTTT
TRBJ2-7 | . | TRBV10-3 | . | CAISDGSGAYEQYF | TGTGCCATCAGTGATGGGTCAGGAGCCTACGAGCAGTACTTC
TRBJ1-1 | . | TRBV7-9 | TRBD1 | CASSLDRGITEAFF | TGTGCCAGCAGCTTAGACAGGGGAATCACTGAAGCTTTCTTT
TRBJ2-6 | . | TRBV6-5 | . | CASSYSTPGANVLTF | TGTGCCAGCAGTTACTCGACTCCTGGGGCCAACGTCCTGACTTTC
TRBJ1-2 | . | TRBV27 | . | CASSLVGNRVGYTF | TGTGCCAGCAGTCTTGTGGGGAACAGGGTTGGCTACACCTTC
TRBJ1-2 | . | TRBV18 | TRBD1 | CASSPPGQGILGGYTF | TGTGCCAGCTCACCGCCTGGACAGGGGATTTTAGGTGGCTACACCTTC
TRBJ2-3 | . | TRBV19 | . | CASSRTERRDTQYF | TGTGCCAGTAGTAGGACAGAACGTAGGGATACGCAGTATTTT
TRBJ2-3 | . | TRBV29-1 | . | CSVEGGADARDDTQYF | TGCAGCGTTGAAGGGGGGGCCGACGCGCGAGACGATACGCAGTATTTT
TRBJ1-3 | . | TRBV5-1 | TRBD1 | CASSLEVDRAGNTIYF | TGCGCCAGCAGCTTGGAAGTGGACAGGGCTGGAAACACCATATATTTT
TRBJ2-7 | . | TRBV10-1 | TRBD1 | CASSESSGTGIGEQYF | TGCGCCAGCAGTGAGTCCTCCGGGACAGGGATCGGCGAGCAGTACTTC
TRBJ1-1 | . | TRBV19 | . | CASSIDRGTEAFF | TGTGCCAGTAGTATAGATCGTGGGACTGAAGCTTTCTTT
TRBJ1-2 | . | TRBV19 | . | CASSAREGYGYTF | TGTGCCAGTAGTGCCAGGGAGGGCTATGGCTACACCTTC
TRBJ1-5 | . | TRBV6-1 | . | CASILTPFNQPQHF | TGTGCCAGCATCCTGACACCCTTCAATCAGCCCCAGCATTTT
TRBJ2-2 | . | TRBV5-4 | TRBD1 | CASSTGQAATSGELFF | TGTGCCAGCAGCACGGGACAGGCGGCCACGTCCGGGGAGCTGTTTTTT
TRBJ1-2 | . | TRBV5-1 | . | CASSPRNWSNYGYTF | TGCGCCAGCAGCCCTCGAAATTGGTCTAACTATGGCTACACCTTC
TRBJ1-4 | once | TRBV7-9 | TRBD1 | CASSLVGTGNEKLFF | TGTGCCAGCAGCTTAGTAGGGACAGGGAATGAAAAACTGTTTTTT
TRBJ1-5 | . | TRBV5-5 | . | CASSPRGHSNQPQHF | TGTGCCAGCAGCCCTCGGGGTCATAGCAATCAGCCCCAGCATTTT
TRBJ1-4 | . | TRBV7-8 | . | CASRKYGGEYEKLFF | TGTGCCAGCAGAAAGTACGGGGGGGAGTATGAAAAACTGTTTTTT
TRBJ1-2 | once | TRBV29-1 | TRBD1 | CSVPDRGPYGYTF | TGCAGCGTCCCCGACAGGGGCCCCTATGGCTACACCTTC
TRBJ1-3 | . | TRBV6-5 | TRBD1 | CASSSDRGGNTIYF | TGTGCCAGCAGTTCCGACAGGGGTGGAAACACCATATATTTT
TRBJ2-1 | . | TRBV12-5 | . | CASGLSGINEQFF | TGTGCTAGTGGTCTCTCGGGTATCAATGAGCAGTTCTTC
TRBJ2-6 | . | TRBV30 | . | CAWSGDSGANVLTF | TGTGCCTGGAGTGGTGACTCTGGGGCCAACGTCCTGACTTTC
TRBJ2-7 | once | TRBV5-4 | . | CASSPGQTRGVYEQYF | TGTGCCAGCAGCCCCGGACAGACAAGGGGAGTCTACGAGCAGTACTTC
TRBJ1-6 | . | TRBV30 | . | CAWSVWGGDSPLHF | TGTGCCTGGAGTGTTTGGGGGGGTGATTCACCCCTCCACTTT
TRBJ1-3 | . | TRBV4-2 | . | CASSQPPSGLGNTIYF | TGTGCCAGCAGCCAACCCCCCTCTGGGCTTGGAAACACCATATATTTT
TRBJ2-5 | . | TRBV28 | TRBD1 | CASSPSPRWAGGVQETQYF | TGTGCCAGCAGTCCGTCGCCTCGGTGGGCAGGGGGTGTCCAAGAGACCCAGTACTTC
TRBJ1-1 | . | TRBV10-3 | . | CAISVGGSTEAFF | TGTGCCATCAGTGTTGGGGGAAGCACTGAAGCTTTCTTT
TRBJ2-3 | . | TRBV29-1 | TRBD2 | CSVELAGGGDTQYF | TGCAGCGTTGAACTAGCGGGAGGTGGGGATACGCAGTATTTT
TRBJ2-7 | . | TRBV6-5 | . | CASSYSYSPYEQYF | TGTGCCAGCAGTTACTCTTACAGCCCCTACGAGCAGTACTTC
TRBJ1-1 | . | TRBV6-1 | . | CASRFNTEAFF | TGTGCCAGCAGATTTAACACTGAAGCTTTCTTT
TRBJ2-7 | . | TRBV6-6 | . | CASSFIRYEQYF | TGTGCCAGCAGTTTTATTAGGTACGAGCAGTACTTC
TRBJ1-1 | . | TRBV18 | TRBD1 | CASSRDRGLTEAFF | TGTGCCAGCTCCCGGGACAGGGGGCTCACTGAAGCTTTCTTT
TRBJ2-3 | . | TRBV6-5 | TRBD2 | CASSPTSDTDTQYF | TGTGCCAGCAGCCCGACTAGCGACACAGATACGCAGTATTTT
TRBJ1-5 | . | TRBV6-6 | TRBD1 | CASSWDRGSNQPQHF | TGTGCCAGCAGTTGGGACAGGGGAAGCAATCAGCCCCAGCATTTT
TRBJ2-7 | few | TRBV6-5 | . | CASSSGQGWSEQYF | TGTGCCAGCAGTTCCGGGCAGGGCTGGAGCGAGCAGTACTTC
TRBJ1-1 | . | TRBV18 | . | CASSTDRNGEAFF | TGTGCCAGCTCGACGGACAGAAATGGTGAAGCTTTCTTT
TRBJ1-1 | . | TRBV7-8 | . | CASSFDTEAFF | TGTGCCAGCAGCTTCGACACTGAAGCTTTCTTT
TRBJ1-6 | . | TRBV28 | TRBD1 | CASSAGTAVSPLHF | TGTGCCAGCAGTGCCGGGACAGCCGTTTCACCCCTCCACTTT
TRBJ2-2 | . | TRBV30 | TRBD2 | CAWSVSGSAGELFF | TGTGCCTGGAGTGTAAGCGGGAGTGCCGGGGAGCTGTTTTTT
TRBJ2-1 | . | TRBV6-4 | TRBD2 | CASSDVAGGDEQFF | TGTGCCAGCAGTGACGTAGCGGGGGGGGATGAGCAGTTCTTC
TRBJ1-2 | . | TRBV7-8 | . | CASSPPGFGYGYTF | TGTGCCAGCAGCCCCCCGGGGTTTGGGTATGGCTACACCTTC
TRBJ2-3 | . | TRBV19 | TRBD2 | CASTGGLAGAPNTQYF | TGTGCCAGTACCGGGGGGTTAGCGGGAGCCCCCAATACGCAGTATTTT
TRBJ1-1 | . | TRBV5-4 | . | CASMRTGTITEAFF | TGTGCCAGCATGCGAACCGGGACAATCACTGAAGCTTTCTTT
TRBJ1-5 | . | TRBV6-1 | . | CASISDTGRDQPQHF | TGTGCCAGCATTAGCGACACCGGGAGAGATCAGCCCCAGCATTTT
TRBJ2-7 | . | TRBV11-2 | . | CASSSLPEGPGVYEQYF | TGTGCCAGCAGCTCACTCCCTGAGGGCCCCGGGGTATACGAGCAGTACTTC
TRBJ1-4 | . | TRBV5-1 | . | CASSIGANEKLFF | TGCGCCAGCAGTATAGGGGCTAATGAAAAACTGTTTTTT